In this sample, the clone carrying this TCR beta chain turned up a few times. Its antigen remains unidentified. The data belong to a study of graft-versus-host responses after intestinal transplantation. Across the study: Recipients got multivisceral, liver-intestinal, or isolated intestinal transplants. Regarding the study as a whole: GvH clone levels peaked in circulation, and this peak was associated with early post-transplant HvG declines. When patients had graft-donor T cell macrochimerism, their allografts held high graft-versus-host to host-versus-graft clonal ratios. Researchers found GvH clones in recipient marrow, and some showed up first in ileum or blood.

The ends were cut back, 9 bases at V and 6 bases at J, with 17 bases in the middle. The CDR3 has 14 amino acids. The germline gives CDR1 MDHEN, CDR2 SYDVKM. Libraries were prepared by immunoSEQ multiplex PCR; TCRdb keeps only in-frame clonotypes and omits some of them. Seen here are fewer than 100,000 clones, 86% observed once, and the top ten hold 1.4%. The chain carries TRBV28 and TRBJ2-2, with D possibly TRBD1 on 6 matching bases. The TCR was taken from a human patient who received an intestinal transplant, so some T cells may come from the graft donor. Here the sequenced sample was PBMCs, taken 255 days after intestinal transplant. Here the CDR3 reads CASSPDSTAGELFF. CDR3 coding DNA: TGTGCCAGTAGCCCGGACAGTACGGCCGGGGAGCTGTTTTTT. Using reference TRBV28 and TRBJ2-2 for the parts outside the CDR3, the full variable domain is DVKVTQSSRYLVKRTGEKVFLECVQDMDHENMFWYRQDPGLGLRLIYFSYDVKMKEKGDIPEGYSVSREKKERFSLILESASTNQTSMYLCASSPDSTAGELFFGEGSRLTVL.